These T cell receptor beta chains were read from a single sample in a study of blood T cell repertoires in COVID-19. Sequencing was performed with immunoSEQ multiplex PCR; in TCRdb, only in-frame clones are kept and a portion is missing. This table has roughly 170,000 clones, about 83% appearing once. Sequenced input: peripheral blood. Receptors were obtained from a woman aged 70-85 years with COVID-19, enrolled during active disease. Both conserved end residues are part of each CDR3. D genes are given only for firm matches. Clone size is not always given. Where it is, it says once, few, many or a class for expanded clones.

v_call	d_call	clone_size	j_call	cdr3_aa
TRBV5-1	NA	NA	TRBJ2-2	CASSSVGTPTGELFF
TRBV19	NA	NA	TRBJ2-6	CASSEGGGANVLTF
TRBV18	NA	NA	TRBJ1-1	CASSPLEAFF
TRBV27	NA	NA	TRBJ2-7	CASSLSIEGTGDGSYEQYF
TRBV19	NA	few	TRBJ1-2	CASSQDPSGYTF
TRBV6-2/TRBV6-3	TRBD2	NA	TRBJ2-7	CASSYSGGDYEQYF
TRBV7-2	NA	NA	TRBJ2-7	CASSLDPRNEQYF
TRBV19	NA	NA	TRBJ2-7	CASSKILGGRDSYEQYF
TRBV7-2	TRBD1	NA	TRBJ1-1	CASSSRQGQVAFF
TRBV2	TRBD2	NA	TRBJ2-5	CASRILAEETQYF
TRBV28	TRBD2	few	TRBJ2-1	CASSPGLADNEQFF
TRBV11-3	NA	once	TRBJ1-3	CASSPWAAGNTIYF
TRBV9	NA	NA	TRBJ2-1	CASSGQGQTYNEQFF
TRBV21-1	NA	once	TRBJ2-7	CASSKNRGDRTSYEQYF
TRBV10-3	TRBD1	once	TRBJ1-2	CATTGSYGYTF